This TCR beta chain derives from a study of blood T cell repertoires in COVID-19. Study-level information: Samples came from the United States, Italy and Spain, spanning acute and convalescent COVID-19. In each case, the material was cDNA or gDNA derived from T cells, B-cell-depleted T cells, or PBMCs.

Generated by immunoSEQ multiplex PCR, the TCRdb table keeps only in-frame clones and is missing some. The table has roughly 190,000 clones, roughly nine tenths seen once. Germline V gives CDR1 SSHAT, CDR2 FNYEAQ (reference sequence). V lost 2 bases and J 1 base, leaving 6 bases between the germline ends. This CDR3 region has 15 residues. This chain uses TRBV7-7 with TRBJ2-6; no reliable D call. This receptor was taken from a man in his sixties or seventies with acute or convalescent COVID-19. Sequencing input: peripheral blood. The CDR3 sequence is CASSLTGSGANVLTF. For the CDR3, the DNA is TGTGCCAGCAGCTTAACGGGTTCTGGGGCCAACGTCCTGACTTTC.